The 10 T cell receptor beta chains in this list originate from one sample, sequenced in a study of T cells in Graves' hyperthyroidism and ophthalmopathy. Amplified TCR beta CDR3 regions derived from RNA transcripts. Primed by the HTBI set, a first-round RT-PCR was run on the TCR CDR3. TCRdb ran MiXCR on the multiplex PCR reads and lists one entry per CDR3 protein. The profile covers hundreds of thousands of distinct CDR3 sequences, with approximately 15% appearing a single time and 10% to 13% taken by the ten largest. The sample taken for sequencing was blood. The receptors were sampled from a woman under 30 with Graves' hyperthyroidism.

This clonotype has ten or more counts. The chain has TRBV11-3 and TRBJ2-1; 7 nucleotides line up with TRBD2. CDR1 is SGHNT and CDR2 is YENEEA in the germline V gene. The trim removed 7 bases at V and 2 bases at J, leaving 11 bases unmatched. This CDR3 contains 16 residues. The CDR3, as DNA: TGTGCCAGCACCTCTCTTTCTAGCGGTCCCTACAATGAGCAGTTCTTC. Protein product: CASTSLSSGPYNEQFF. The whole variable domain, remainder taken from reference TRBV11-3 and TRBJ2-1, is EAGVVQSPRYKIIEKKQPVAFWCNPISGHNTLYWYLQNLGQGPELLIRYENEEAVDDSQLPKDRFSAERLKGVDSTLKIQPAELGDSAVYLCASTSLSSGPYNEQFFGPGTRLTVL.

This clonotype appeared many times. The V and J genes are TRBV5-1 and TRBJ2-7; 9 nucleotides align to TRBD2. Germline V gives CDR1 SGHRS, CDR2 YFSETQ. Trimming at V came to 0 bases and at J to 6 bases, leaving 4 bases not matched to a gene. The CDR3 has 14 amino acids. CDR3 coding DNA: TGCGCCAGCAGCTTGGATAGCGGGAGAGCCGAGCAGTACTTC. This sequence encodes CASSLDSGRAEQYF.

The table lists this clonotype with many counts. The chain recombines TRBV20-1 with TRBJ1-2, with D unresolved. Germline V lookup: CDR1 DFQATT, CDR2 SNEGSKA (reference sequence). The CDR3 extends over 13 amino acids. Trimming removed 6 bases from V and 2 bases from J, with 13 bases in between. CDR3 nucleotide sequence: TGCAGTGCCCGGGAAGAACTGAACTATGGCTACACCTTC. Translated, it gives CSAREELNYGYTF.

The chain employs TRBV20-1 and TRBJ2-7; tentatively, D is TRBD1 (5 bases). CDR1 is DFQATT, CDR2 SNEGSKA, per germline (reference sequence). Trimming removed 1 base at V and 3 bases at J, with 22 bases between. The CDR3 has 17 residues. Here the CDR3 reads CSARGGLMRQENYEQYF. The CDR3 coding sequence is TGCAGTGCTAGAGGGGGCCTAATGCGGCAGGAGAACTACGAGCAGTACTTC.

At least ten counts were recorded for this clonotype. The chain joins TRBV11-2 to TRBJ2-1; 11 nucleotides agree with TRBD1. The CDR3 has 18 amino acids. The V and J ends lost 1 base and 10 bases, in that order; junction bases with no gene match: 15. The germline CDR1 and CDR2 sequences are SGHAT and FQNNGV. CDR3 DNA: TGTGCCAGCAGCTTAGGGACAGGGGGCGCGGTGGAACTTACCGAGCAGTTCTTC. Its protein is CASSLGTGGAVELTEQFF.

This clonotype was seen ten or more times. This rearrangement joins TRBV7-9 to TRBJ2-7, with TRBD2 identical over 7 bases. The CDR3 is 15 residues long. CDR1 SEHNR and CDR2 FQNEAQ come from the germline V gene (reference sequence). The junction had 10 bases not matched to a gene; V was cut back by 5 bases and J by 3 bases. CDR3 amino acids: CASSPGGGSLYEQYF. The CDR3 nucleotides are TGTGCCAGCAGCCCGGGGGGTGGTTCCCTCTACGAGCAGTACTTC. Complete variable domain (other parts from reference TRBV7-9 and TRBJ2-7): DTGVSQNPRHKITKRGQNVTFRCDPISEHNRLYWYRQTLGQGPEFLTYFQNEAQLEKSRLLSDRFSAERPKGSFSTLEIQRTEQGDSAMYLCASSPGGGSLYEQYFGPGTRLTVT.

This clonotype turned up a few times. The genes are TRBV28 and TRBJ2-2, with D possibly TRBD2 on 7 matching bases. The V gene's germline CDR1 is MDHEN and CDR2 SYDVKM. V was clipped by 8 bases and J by 4 bases, with 17 bases between them. The CDR3 consists of 15 residues. DNA for the CDR3: TGTGCCAGCGGGGGGGCTAGCGGAGCCACCGGGGAGCTGTTTTTT. Protein: CASGGASGATGELFF.

This clonotype turned up a few times. J is TRBJ1-2 and V is TRBV14; no reliable D call. V shed 2 bases and J shed 4 bases, with 17 bases lying between them. The CDR3 loop spans 16 amino acids. Germline values: CDR1 SGHDN, CDR2 FVKESK. The CDR3 DNA reads as TGTGCCAGCAGCCAATGGCGCAGCGAAGAAGTCTATGGCTACACCTTC. Its translation: CASSQWRSEEVYGYTF.

At least ten counts were recorded for this clonotype. V is TRBV28 and J is TRBJ1-5, with D uncertain. Trimming removed 4 bases at V and 0 bases at J, with 19 bases between. The CDR3 is made up of 18 amino acids. Germline-derived CDR1 and CDR2 are MDHEN and SYDVKM. The CDR3 sequence: CASSSGSSEIFSNQPQHF. In DNA form, the CDR3 reads TGTGCCAGCAGTTCAGGCAGCTCCGAAATTTTTAGCAATCAGCCCCAGCATTTT.

Remarks on this clonotype: A much larger clone sits a single nucleotide away, making a read error possible. V usage is TRBV11-3 and J usage is TRBJ2-5; D is perhaps TRBD2 (6 bases). The CDR3 covers 14 residues. From germline, CDR1 is SGHNT and CDR2 YENEEA. The CDR3 nucleotides read TGTGCCAGCAGCTCTCTCAGGAGGGGCGAGACCCTGTACTTC. Translation gives CASSSLRRGETLYF.